This T cell receptor beta chain appears in the sequencing data of a study of blood T cell repertoires in COVID-19. The wider study: COVID-19 samples collected from the United States, Italy and Spain covered acute and convalescent phases. T cells, B-cell-depleted T cells, or PBMCs supplied cDNA or gDNA.

Germline V gene data show CDR1 as SNHLY and CDR2 as FYNNEI. The CDR3 is made up of 15 amino acids. Trimming cost V 4 bases and J 4 bases; bases outside gene matches: 6. The assay was immunoSEQ multiplex PCR, and TCRdb's table has in-frame clones only and misses some. This sample has under 250,000 clones; around 82% occur once, and the top ten carry 4.7%. The TCR was taken from a woman in her 70s with acute or convalescent COVID-19. Sequenced input: peripheral blood. The chain is built from TRBV2 and TRBJ1-1; 10 positions match TRBD1. CDR3 DNA sequence: TGTGCCAGCAGTGGGGGACAGGGGTGGGGCACTGAAGCTTTCTTT. This encodes CASSGGQGWGTEAFF.